This T cell receptor beta chain was found in a study of T-cell reconstitution after alpha-beta-depleted transplantation in children. J lost 4 bases, V lost 8 bases, and 9 bases had no gene match. Germline CDR1 SQVTM, CDR2 ANQGSEA. The CDR3 consists of 13 residues. Unique molecular identifiers tagged the TCRbeta library. TCRdb reanalysed the PCR reads using MiXCR and keeps one entry per CDR3 protein. The sample has hundreds of thousands of distinct CDR3 sequences; approximately 11% are singletons. This clonotype appeared many times. The chain employs TRBV29-1 and TRBJ2-5, with TRBD2 matching 8 bases. Here the sequenced sample was PBMCs, taken before TCRalphabeta/CD19-depleted stem cell transplant. This clonotype originated in a child under two years old with acute myeloid leukemia, due to receive a stem cell transplant. The CDR3 region has the DNA TGCAGCTTCCTTCTAGCGGGCATAGAGACCCAGTACTTC. Its protein product is CSFLLAGIETQYF.